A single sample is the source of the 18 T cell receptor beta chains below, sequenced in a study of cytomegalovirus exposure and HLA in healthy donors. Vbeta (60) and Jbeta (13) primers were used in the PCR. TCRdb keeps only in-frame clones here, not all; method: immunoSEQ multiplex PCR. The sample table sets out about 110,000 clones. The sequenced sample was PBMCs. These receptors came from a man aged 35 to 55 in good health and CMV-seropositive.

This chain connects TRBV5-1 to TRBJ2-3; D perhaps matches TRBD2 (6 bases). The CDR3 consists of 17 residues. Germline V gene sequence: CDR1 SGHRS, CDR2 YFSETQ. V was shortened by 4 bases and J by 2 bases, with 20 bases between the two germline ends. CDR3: CASSPKDYRPPTDTQYF. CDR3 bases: TGCGCCAGCAGCCCTAAGGACTACCGTCCCCCCACAGATACGCAGTATTTT.

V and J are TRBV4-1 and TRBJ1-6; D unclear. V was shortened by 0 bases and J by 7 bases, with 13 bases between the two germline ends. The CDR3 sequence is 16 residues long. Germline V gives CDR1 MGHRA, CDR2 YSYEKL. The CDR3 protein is CASSQDSGGLNSPLHF. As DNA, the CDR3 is TGCGCCAGCAGCCAAGATTCAGGCGGACTGAATTCACCCCTCCACTTT.

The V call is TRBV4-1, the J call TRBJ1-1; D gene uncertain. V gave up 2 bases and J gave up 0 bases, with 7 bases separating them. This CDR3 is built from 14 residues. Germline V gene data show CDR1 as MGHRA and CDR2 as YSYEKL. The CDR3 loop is CASSQPSLNTEAFF. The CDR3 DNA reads TGCGCCAGCAGCCAACCCTCCTTGAACACTGAAGCTTTCTTT.

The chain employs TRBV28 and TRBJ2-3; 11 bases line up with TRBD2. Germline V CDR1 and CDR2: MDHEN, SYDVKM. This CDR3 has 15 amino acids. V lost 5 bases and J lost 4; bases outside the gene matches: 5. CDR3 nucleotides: TGTGCCAGCAGTGAGCCGGGACTAGCGGCAGATACGCAGTATTTT. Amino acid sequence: CASSEPGLAADTQYF.

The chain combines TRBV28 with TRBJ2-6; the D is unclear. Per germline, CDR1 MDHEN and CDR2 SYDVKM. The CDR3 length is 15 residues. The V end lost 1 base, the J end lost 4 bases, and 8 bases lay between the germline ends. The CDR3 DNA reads TGTGCCAGCAGTTTATCAGTCCGCGGGGCCAACGTCCTGACTTTC. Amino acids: CASSLSVRGANVLTF.

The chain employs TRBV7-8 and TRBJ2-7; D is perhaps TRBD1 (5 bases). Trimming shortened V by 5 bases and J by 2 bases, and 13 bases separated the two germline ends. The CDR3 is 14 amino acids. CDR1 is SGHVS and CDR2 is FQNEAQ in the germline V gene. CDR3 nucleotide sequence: TGTGCCAGCAGCCGTACAGGTCTAGCCTACGAGCAGTACTTC. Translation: CASSRTGLAYEQYF.

CDR3 sequence (DNA): TGTGCCAGTAGTAACAGGGAATCAGAGACCCAGTACTTC. This sequence encodes CASSNRESETQYF. The genes are TRBV19 and TRBJ2-5; tentatively, D is TRBD1 (6 bases). Germline loops: CDR1 LNHDA, CDR2 SQIVND (reference sequence). V shed 4 bases and J shed 4 bases, with 10 bases lying between them. The CDR3 sequence is 13 residues long.

CDR3 in amino acids: CASSVRSGGAKLFF. CDR3 DNA sequence: TGTGCCAGCAGCGTACGGTCGGGGGGCGCAAAACTGTTTTTT. The chain recombines TRBV7-2 with TRBJ1-4; TRBD1 might be the D (6 bases). V was shortened by 5 bases and J by 10 bases, with 17 bases between the two germline ends. The CDR3 is made up of 14 amino acids. Per the germline V gene, CDR1 is SGHTA and CDR2 is FQGNSA.

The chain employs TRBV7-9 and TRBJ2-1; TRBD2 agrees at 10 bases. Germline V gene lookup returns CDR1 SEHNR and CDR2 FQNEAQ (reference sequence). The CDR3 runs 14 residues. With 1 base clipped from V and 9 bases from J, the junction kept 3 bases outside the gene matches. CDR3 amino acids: CASSLVIAGGEQFF. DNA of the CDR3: TGTGCCAGCAGCTTAGTAATAGCGGGAGGTGAGCAGTTCTTC.

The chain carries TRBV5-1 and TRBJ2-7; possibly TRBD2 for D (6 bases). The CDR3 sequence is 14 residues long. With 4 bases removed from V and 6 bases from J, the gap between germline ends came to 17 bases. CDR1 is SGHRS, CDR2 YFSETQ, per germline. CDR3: CASSPGGGEREQYF. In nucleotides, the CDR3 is TGCGCCAGCAGCCCCGGCGGCGGGGAGCGCGAGCAGTACTTC.

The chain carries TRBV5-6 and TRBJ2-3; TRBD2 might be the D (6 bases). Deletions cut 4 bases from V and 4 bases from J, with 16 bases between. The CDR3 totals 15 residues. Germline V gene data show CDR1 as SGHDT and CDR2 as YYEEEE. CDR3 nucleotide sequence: TGTGCCAGCAGCCTAGGGGCCGCTAGCGCAGATACGCAGTATTTT. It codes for CASSLGAASADTQYF.

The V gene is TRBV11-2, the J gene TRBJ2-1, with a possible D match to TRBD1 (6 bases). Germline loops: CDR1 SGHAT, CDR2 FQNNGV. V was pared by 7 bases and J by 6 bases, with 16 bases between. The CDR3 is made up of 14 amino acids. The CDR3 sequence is CASTTGTLGNEQFF. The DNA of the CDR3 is TGTGCCAGCACCACCGGGACACTAGGCAATGAGCAGTTCTTC. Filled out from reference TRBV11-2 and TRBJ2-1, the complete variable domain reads EAGVAQSPRYKIIEKRQSVAFWCNPISGHATLYWYQQILGQGPKLLIQFQNNGVVDDSQLPKDRFSAERLKGVDSTLKIQPAKLEDSAVYLCASTTGTLGNEQFFGPGTRLTVL.

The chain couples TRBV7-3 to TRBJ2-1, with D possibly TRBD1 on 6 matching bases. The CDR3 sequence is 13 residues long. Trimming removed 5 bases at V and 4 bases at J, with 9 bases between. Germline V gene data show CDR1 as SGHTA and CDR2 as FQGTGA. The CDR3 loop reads CASSPGQYNEQFF. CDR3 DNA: TGTGCCAGCAGCCCTGGACAGTACAATGAGCAGTTCTTC.

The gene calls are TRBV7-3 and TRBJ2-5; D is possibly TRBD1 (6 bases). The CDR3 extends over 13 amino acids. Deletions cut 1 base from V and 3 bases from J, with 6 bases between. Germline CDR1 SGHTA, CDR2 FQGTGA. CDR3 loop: CASSLNREETQYF. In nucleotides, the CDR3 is TGTGCCAGCAGCTTAAACAGGGAAGAGACCCAGTACTTC.

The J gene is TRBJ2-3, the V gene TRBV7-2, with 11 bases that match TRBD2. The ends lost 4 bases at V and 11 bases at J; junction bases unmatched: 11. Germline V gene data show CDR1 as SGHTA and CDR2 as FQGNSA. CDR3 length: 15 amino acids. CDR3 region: CASSSRTSGFRVQYF. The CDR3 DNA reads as TGTGCCAGCAGCTCCAGGACTAGCGGGTTCAGGGTGCAGTATTTT.

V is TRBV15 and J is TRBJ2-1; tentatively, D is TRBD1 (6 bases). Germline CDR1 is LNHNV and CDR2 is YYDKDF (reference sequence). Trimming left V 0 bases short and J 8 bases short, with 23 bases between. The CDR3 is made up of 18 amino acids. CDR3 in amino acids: CATSREAFQGPRIHEQFF. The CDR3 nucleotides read TGTGCCACCAGCAGAGAGGCCTTTCAGGGGCCCCGGATTCATGAGCAGTTCTTC.

The CDR3 DNA follows: TGTGCCAGCAGCCAACAGGGTTCCCCTAATGAAAAACTGTTTTTT. Amino acid sequence: CASSQQGSPNEKLFF. This chain uses TRBV5-4 with TRBJ1-4, with a weak D call TRBD1 (6 bases). The ends were cut back, 4 bases at V and 3 bases at J, with 13 bases in the middle. The CDR3 consists of 15 residues. Germline CDR1 reads SGHNT; CDR2 reads YYREEE (reference sequence). Full variable domain (rest looked up from reference TRBV5-4 and TRBJ1-4): ETGVTQSPTHLIKTRGQQVTLRCSSQSGHNTVSWYQQALGQGPQFIFQYYREEENGRGNFPPRFSGLQFPNYSSELNVNALELDDSALYLCASSQQGSPNEKLFFGSGTQLSVL.

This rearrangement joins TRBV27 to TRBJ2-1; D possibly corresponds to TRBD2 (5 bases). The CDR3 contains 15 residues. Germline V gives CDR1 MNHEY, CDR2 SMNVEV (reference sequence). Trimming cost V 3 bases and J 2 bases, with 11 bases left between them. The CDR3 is CASSFLGEPYNEQFF. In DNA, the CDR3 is TGTGCCAGCAGTTTTCTGGGAGAGCCCTACAATGAGCAGTTCTTC.